This TCR beta chain was sequenced during a study of beta chain features in type 1 diabetes. Study conclusions and caveats: Within each of all four CD4+ subsets, Type 1 diabetes patients had TCRB CDR3s that were moderately but significantly shorter.

This CDR3 spans 15 amino acids. The V gene's germline CDR1 is SEHNR and CDR2 FQNEAQ (reference sequence). Trimming took 2 bases from V and 8 from J; bases not matched to a gene: 11. Since all of the isolated RNA was reverse transcribed, expressed TCRB transcripts were what got sequenced. This table comes from immunoSEQ multiplex PCR, and its TCRdb copy is limited to in-frame clones, with some not included. The sample yields about 170,000 clones, 6.5% to 8.5% seen once. Concerning this clone itself: Its target is not known.

The chain joins TRBV7-9 to TRBJ1-2, with TRBD1 identical over 7 bases. The receptor was isolated from a man between 18 and 35 years old with type 1 diabetes. Material for sequencing was central memory CD4+ T cells from blood. CDR3 sequence (DNA): TGTGCCAGCAGCTTAATTCAGGACAGGTTCGTCGGCTACACCTTC. Its protein product is CASSLIQDRFVGYTF.